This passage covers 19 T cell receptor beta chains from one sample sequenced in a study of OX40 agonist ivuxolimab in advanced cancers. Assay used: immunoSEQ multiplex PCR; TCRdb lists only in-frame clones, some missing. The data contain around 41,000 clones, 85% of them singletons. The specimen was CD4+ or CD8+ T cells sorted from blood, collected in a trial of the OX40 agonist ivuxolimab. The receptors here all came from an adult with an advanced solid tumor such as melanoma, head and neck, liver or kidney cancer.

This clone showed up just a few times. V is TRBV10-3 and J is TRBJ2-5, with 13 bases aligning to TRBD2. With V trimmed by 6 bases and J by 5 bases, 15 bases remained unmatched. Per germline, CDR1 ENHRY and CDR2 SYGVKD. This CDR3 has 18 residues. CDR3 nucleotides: TGTGCCATCAGCACAGGTCGAGGACTAGCGGGAGATTGGGAGACCCAGTACTTC. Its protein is CAISTGRGLAGDWETQYF.

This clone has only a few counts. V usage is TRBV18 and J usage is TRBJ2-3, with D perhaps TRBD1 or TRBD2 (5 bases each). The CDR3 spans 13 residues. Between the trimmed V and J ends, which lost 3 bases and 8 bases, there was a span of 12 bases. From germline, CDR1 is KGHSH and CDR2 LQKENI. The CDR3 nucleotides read TGTGCCAGCTCACCGGGGGAGATGGTTACGCAGTATTTT. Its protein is CASSPGEMVTQYF.

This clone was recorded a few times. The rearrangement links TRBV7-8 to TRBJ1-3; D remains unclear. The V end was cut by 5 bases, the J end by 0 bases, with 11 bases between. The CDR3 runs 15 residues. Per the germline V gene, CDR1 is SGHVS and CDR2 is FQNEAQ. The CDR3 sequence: CASSPDNLSGNTIYF. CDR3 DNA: TGTGCCAGCAGCCCTGACAATCTCTCTGGAAACACCATATATTTT.

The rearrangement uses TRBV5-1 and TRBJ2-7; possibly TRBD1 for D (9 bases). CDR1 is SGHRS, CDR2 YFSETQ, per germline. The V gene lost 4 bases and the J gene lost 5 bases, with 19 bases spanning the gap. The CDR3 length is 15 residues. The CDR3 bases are TGCGCCAGCAGCCCGGGGGGGACAGGGAGGAACGAGCAGTACTTC. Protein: CASSPGGTGRNEQYF.

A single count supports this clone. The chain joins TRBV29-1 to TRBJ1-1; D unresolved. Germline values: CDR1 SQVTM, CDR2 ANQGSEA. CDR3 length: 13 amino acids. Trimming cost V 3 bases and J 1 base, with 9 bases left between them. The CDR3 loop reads CSVDRVGNTEAFF. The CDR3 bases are TGCAGCGTTGATCGGGTAGGGAACACTGAAGCTTTCTTT.

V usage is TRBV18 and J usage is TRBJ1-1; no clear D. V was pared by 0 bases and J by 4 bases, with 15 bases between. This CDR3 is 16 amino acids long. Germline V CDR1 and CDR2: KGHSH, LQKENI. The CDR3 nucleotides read TGTGCCAGCTCACCACCCCGAGGATGGATGGGCACTGAAGCTTTCTTT. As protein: CASSPPRGWMGTEAFF.

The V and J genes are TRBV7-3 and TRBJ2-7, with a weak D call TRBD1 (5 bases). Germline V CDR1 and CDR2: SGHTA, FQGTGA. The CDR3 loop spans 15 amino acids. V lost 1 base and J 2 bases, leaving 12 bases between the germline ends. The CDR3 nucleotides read TGTGCCAGCAGCTTAAGGGGCGGACCCACCTACGAGCAGTACTTC. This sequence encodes CASSLRGGPTYEQYF.

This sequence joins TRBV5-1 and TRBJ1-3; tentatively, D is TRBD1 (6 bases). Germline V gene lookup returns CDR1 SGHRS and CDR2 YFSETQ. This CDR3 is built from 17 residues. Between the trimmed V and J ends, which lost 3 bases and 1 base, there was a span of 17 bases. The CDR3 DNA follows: TGCGCCAGCAGCTGGACCCCCGGGACACGATCTGGAAACACCATATATTTT. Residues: CASSWTPGTRSGNTIYF.

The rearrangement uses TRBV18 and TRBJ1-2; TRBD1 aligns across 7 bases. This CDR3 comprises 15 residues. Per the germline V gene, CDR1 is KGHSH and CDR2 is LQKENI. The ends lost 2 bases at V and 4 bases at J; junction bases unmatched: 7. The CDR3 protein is CASSPAVRTGYGYTF. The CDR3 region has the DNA TGTGCCAGCTCACCAGCGGTGAGGACAGGCTATGGCTACACCTTC.

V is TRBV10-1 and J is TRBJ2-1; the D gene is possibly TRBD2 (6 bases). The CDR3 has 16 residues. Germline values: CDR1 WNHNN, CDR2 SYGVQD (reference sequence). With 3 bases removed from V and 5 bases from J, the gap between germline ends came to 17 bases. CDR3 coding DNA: TGCGCCAGCAGTGAAGAAACCGGACTACTCGACAATGAGCAGTTCTTC. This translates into CASSEETGLLDNEQFF.

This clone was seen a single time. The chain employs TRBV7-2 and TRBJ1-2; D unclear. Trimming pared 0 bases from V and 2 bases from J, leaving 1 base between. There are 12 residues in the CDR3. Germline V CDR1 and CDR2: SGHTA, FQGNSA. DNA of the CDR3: TGTGCCAGCAGCTTAGCGAACTATGGCTACACCTTC. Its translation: CASSLANYGYTF.

The DNA for the CDR3 is TGTGCCAGCAGCCCCTCGGGGCAGCCCCAGCATTTT. It codes for CASSPSGQPQHF. The chain is built from TRBV5-6 and TRBJ1-5; D is unclear. The V end lost 4 bases, the J end lost 7 bases, and 9 bases lay between the germline ends. Germline V gives CDR1 SGHDT, CDR2 YYEEEE. This CDR3 region has 12 residues.

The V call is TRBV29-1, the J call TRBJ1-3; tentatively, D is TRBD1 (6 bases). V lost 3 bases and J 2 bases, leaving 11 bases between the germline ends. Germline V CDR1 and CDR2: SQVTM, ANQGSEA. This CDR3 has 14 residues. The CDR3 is CSVDSAGAGNTIYF. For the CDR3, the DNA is TGCAGCGTTGATTCGGCAGGGGCTGGAAACACCATATATTTT.

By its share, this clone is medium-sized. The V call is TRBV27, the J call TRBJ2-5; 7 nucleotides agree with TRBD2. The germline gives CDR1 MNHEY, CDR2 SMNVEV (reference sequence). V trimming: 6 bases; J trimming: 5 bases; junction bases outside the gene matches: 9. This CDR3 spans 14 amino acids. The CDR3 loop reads CASRPNRDYETQYF. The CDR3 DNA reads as TGTGCCAGCAGACCTAACCGGGACTATGAGACCCAGTACTTC.

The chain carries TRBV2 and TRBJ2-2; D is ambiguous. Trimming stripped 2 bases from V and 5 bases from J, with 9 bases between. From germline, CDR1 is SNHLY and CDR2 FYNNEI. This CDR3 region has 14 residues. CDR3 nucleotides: TGTGCCAGCAGTGAAACCCTTGGAACCGGGGAGCTGTTTTTT. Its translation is CASSETLGTGELFF. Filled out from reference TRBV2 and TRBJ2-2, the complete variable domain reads EPEVTQTPSHQVTQMGQEVILRCVPISNHLYFYWYRQILGQKVEFLVSFYNNEISEKSEIFDDQFSVERPDGSNFTLKIRSTKLEDSAMYFCASSETLGTGELFFGEGSRLTVL.

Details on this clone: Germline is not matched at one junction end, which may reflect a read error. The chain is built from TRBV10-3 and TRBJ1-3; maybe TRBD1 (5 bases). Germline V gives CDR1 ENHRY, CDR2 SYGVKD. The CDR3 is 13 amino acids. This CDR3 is CAVKRGTGDTIYF. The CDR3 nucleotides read TGTGCCGTAAAGAGGGGTACTGGAGACACCATATATTTT.

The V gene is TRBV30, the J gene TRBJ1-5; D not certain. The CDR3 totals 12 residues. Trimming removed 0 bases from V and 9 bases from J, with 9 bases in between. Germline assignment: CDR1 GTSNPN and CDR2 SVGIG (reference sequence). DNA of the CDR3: TGTGCCTGGAGTGTATCCGTATTGCCCCAGCATTTT. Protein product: CAWSVSVLPQHF.

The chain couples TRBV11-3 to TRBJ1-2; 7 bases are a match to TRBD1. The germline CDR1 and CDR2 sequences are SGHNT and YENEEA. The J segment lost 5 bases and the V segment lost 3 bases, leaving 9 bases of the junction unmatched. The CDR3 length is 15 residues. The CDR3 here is CASSLGQGGLYGYTF. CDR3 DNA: TGTGCCAGCAGCTTGGGGCAGGGGGGTTTGTATGGCTACACCTTC.

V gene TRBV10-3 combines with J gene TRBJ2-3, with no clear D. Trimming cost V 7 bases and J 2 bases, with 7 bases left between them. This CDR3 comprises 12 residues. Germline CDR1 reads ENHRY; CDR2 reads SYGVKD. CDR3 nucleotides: TGTGCCATCAATACAAACACAGATACGCAGTATTTT. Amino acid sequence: CAINTNTDTQYF.